A selection of T cell receptor beta chains follows, all from one sample in a study of shared clonotypes between healthy human individuals. Here immunoSEQ multiplex PCR was the method, and the copy in TCRdb shows in-frame clones only, minus some. Altogether around 600,000 clones are present, about 97% being singletons, with the ten largest covering approximately 0.057%. Source material: naive CD4+ T cells sorted from blood. The receptors come from a woman in her twenties or thirties in good health. Each CDR3 is given with its conserved first and last residue. The D gene is left open where the match is weak. Clone size is shown for a subset of rows, as once, few, many or a class of expanded clone.

d_call,v_call,clone_size,j_call,cdr3_aa,cdr3_nt
-,TRBV19,-,TRBJ2-2,CASSTPTGTGVVTGELFF,TGTGCCAGTAGTACCCCGACCGGGACGGGGGTGGTCACCGGGGAGCTGTTTTTT
TRBD1,TRBV28,-,TRBJ2-7,CASSSMTGGLNEQYF,TGTGCCAGCAGTTCTATGACAGGGGGTTTAAACGAGCAGTACTTC
-,TRBV28,-,TRBJ2-7,CASRLMGGEQYF,TGTGCCAGCCGACTAATGGGAGGCGAGCAGTACTTC
-,TRBV29-1,-,TRBJ1-5,CSVATTANQPQHF,TGCAGCGTTGCGACTACTGCAAATCAGCCCCAGCATTTT
-,TRBV15,-,TRBJ2-4,CATSRDLGFQTKNIQYF,TGTGCCACCAGCAGAGACTTGGGGTTCCAAACCAAAAACATTCAGTACTTC
-,TRBV18,-,TRBJ2-7,CASRQVSGEQYF,TGTGCCAGCCGACAGGTTTCGGGCGAGCAGTACTTC
-,TRBV6-5,once,TRBJ1-1,CASSYSNRVRDTEAFF,TGTGCCAGCAGTTACTCGAACAGGGTTAGGGACACTGAAGCTTTCTTT
TRBD2,TRBV27,-,TRBJ2-7,CASSFEAGDYEQYF,TGTGCCAGCAGTTTCGAAGCGGGAGACTACGAGCAGTACTTC
TRBD2,TRBV19,-,TRBJ2-1,CASSIQGTSGRSGNEQFF,TGTGCCAGTAGTATACAAGGGACTAGCGGGAGGTCGGGTAATGAGCAGTTCTTC
-,TRBV5-1,once,TRBJ1-6,CASSFGADNSPLHF,TGCGCCAGCAGCTTTGGGGCGGATAATTCACCCCTCCACTTT
TRBD1,TRBV27,once,TRBJ2-7,CASSMMGQGDLSGIRYEQYF,TGTGCCAGCAGTATGATGGGACAGGGCGATTTAAGCGGGATTCGCTACGAGCAGTACTTC
-,TRBV28,-,TRBJ1-2,CASSWAYYGYTF,TGTGCCAGCAGTTGGGCGTACTATGGCTACACCTTC
-,TRBV2,-,TRBJ2-5,CASSVDLGAGETQYF,TGTGCCAGCAGTGTGGACCTGGGGGCTGGGGAGACCCAGTACTTC
-,TRBV29-1,-,TRBJ2-7,CSAAGSFYEQYF,TGCAGCGCCGCAGGCAGTTTCTACGAGCAGTACTTC
-,TRBV11-3,-,TRBJ1-1,CASSLSGGGNTEAFF,TGTGCCAGCAGCTTATCTGGTGGGGGAAACACTGAAGCTTTCTTT
-,TRBV5-1,-,TRBJ2-1,CASSFGRASSYNEQFF,TGCGCCAGCAGCTTCGGGCGGGCGAGCTCCTACAATGAGCAGTTCTTC
-,TRBV7-6,once,TRBJ1-1,CASSLLANTEAFF,TGTGCCAGCAGCTTACTGGCGAACACTGAAGCTTTCTTT
-,TRBV9,-,TRBJ2-5,CASSVGVASYETQYF,TGTGCCAGCAGCGTAGGGGTGGCCTCGTATGAGACCCAGTACTTC
TRBD1,TRBV27,-,TRBJ1-1,CASILTPAGGAPEAFF,TGTGCCAGCATCCTAACCCCTGCAGGGGGGGCCCCTGAAGCTTTCTTT
-,TRBV5-1,-,TRBJ2-7,CASRMSPDSPYEQYF,TGCGCCAGCAGAATGAGCCCCGATTCACCCTACGAGCAGTACTTC
-,TRBV20-1,-,TRBJ1-5,CSASLGQPQHF,TGCAGTGCTAGTTTAGGTCAGCCCCAGCATTTT
-,TRBV19,-,TRBJ2-1,CASSHRTSWDNEQFF,TGTGCCAGTAGTCACCGAACTAGCTGGGACAATGAGCAGTTCTTC
-,TRBV19,-,TRBJ1-1,CASSTTSTANTEAFF,TGTGCCAGTAGTACCACCTCGACAGCGAACACTGAAGCTTTCTTT
-,TRBV7-9,-,TRBJ2-2,CASRPSNTGELFF,TGTGCCAGCCGCCCGTCGAACACCGGGGAGCTGTTTTTT
-,TRBV9,-,TRBJ1-3,CASSVDRTALWGNTIYF,TGTGCCAGCAGCGTAGACAGGACTGCTCTCTGGGGAAACACCATATATTTT
-,TRBV2,-,TRBJ2-2,CASIPDSYTGELFF,TGTGCCAGCATCCCGGACAGTTACACCGGGGAGCTGTTTTTT
-,TRBV30,-,TRBJ1-1,CAWSAPGVANTEAFF,TGTGCCTGGAGTGCCCCAGGTGTCGCGAACACTGAAGCTTTCTTT
-,TRBV27,-,TRBJ1-3,CASRPYYPPFLSGNTIYF,TGTGCCAGCCGCCCGTACTACCCACCTTTTCTCTCTGGAAACACCATATATTTT
TRBD2,TRBV27,-,TRBJ2-1,CASSPLGLAGDRGEQFF,TGTGCCAGCAGCCCGCTGGGACTAGCGGGAGATAGGGGTGAGCAGTTCTTC
TRBD2,TRBV27,-,TRBJ2-1,CASFITSGTSGYNEQFF,TGTGCCAGTTTCATAACTAGCGGGACTAGCGGGTACAATGAGCAGTTCTTC
TRBD2,TRBV5-1,-,TRBJ2-7,CASTKEGLAGTYEQYF,TGCGCCAGCACCAAAGAGGGACTAGCGGGGACCTACGAGCAGTACTTC
TRBD2,TRBV2,-,TRBJ2-7,CASKQGAGGLSEQYF,TGTGCCAGCAAACAGGGCGCGGGAGGGCTAAGCGAGCAGTACTTC
TRBD1,TRBV6-5,-,TRBJ2-7,CASSYSSGQGYEQYF,TGTGCCAGCAGTTACTCGTCAGGACAGGGCTACGAGCAGTACTTC
-,TRBV7-8,-,TRBJ2-1,CASSLRYYHEANEQFF,TGTGCCAGCAGCTTAAGGTACTACCATGAGGCGAATGAGCAGTTCTTC
TRBD2,TRBV19,-,TRBJ2-3,CASSPRLAGETDTQYF,TGTGCCAGTAGTCCCAGGCTAGCGGGAGAAACAGATACGCAGTATTTT
-,TRBV27,-,TRBJ2-3,CASTPASMTTDTQYF,TGTGCCAGCACCCCGGCCTCAATGACCACAGATACGCAGTATTTT
TRBD2,TRBV5-1,-,TRBJ2-4,CASSISGASKNIQYF,TGCGCCAGCAGCATTAGCGGGGCTTCCAAAAACATTCAGTACTTC